Each of the 25 T cell receptor beta chains below was sequenced from the same sample in a study of glioma-infiltrating T cells (dated by TCRdb to about 2016). For sequencing, an Illumina MiSeq was employed. The iRepertoire nested amplicon-rescue multiplex PCR (arm-PCR) platform was used to amplify TCR alpha and beta CDR3 regions from RNA. TCRdb cleaned the public reads at Q25 with fastp, built clones with MiXCR and kept in-frame beta chains. CDR3 protein sequences are deduplicated, and each keeps its most common genes and DNA. The sample records under 200,000 distinct CDR3 sequences, around 40% of which are singletons. The ten most abundant clones make up around 4.9% of the sample. The specimen sequenced was glioma tissue, nonneoplastic brain tissue, or PBMCs (not recorded which). All receptors come from a human donor with low-grade glioma or glioblastoma, undergoing nonglioma brain surgery, or in good health (not recorded which).

This chain joins TRBV24-1 and TRBJ2-3, with TRBD2 matching over 9 bases. From germline, CDR1 is KGHDR and CDR2 SFDVKD. The trim removed 3 bases at V and 1 base at J, leaving 1 base unmatched. This CDR3 comprises 15 residues. This CDR3 reads CATSDRTSGTDTQYF. The CDR3 DNA sequence: TGTGCCACCAGTGATCGGACTAGCGGCACAGATACGCAGTATTTT.

Concerning this clonotype: A read error may be the cause here, since a much bigger clone is one base away. This chain connects TRBV19 to TRBJ1-5, with D tentatively TRBD1 (5 bases). Trimming pared 6 bases from V and 5 bases from J, leaving 17 bases between. This CDR3 region has 15 residues. Germline values: CDR1 LNHDA, CDR2 SQIVND (reference sequence). This CDR3 is CASSPGTEAHQPQHF. As DNA, the CDR3 is TGTGCCAGTAGCCCTGGGACCGAAGCTCATCAGCCCCAGCATTTT. The full variable domain, with the rest looked up from reference TRBV19 and TRBJ1-5, is DGGITQSPKYLFRKEGQNVTLSCEQNLNHDAMYWYRQDPGQGLRLIYYSQIVNDFQKGDIAEGYSVSREKKESFPLTVTSAQKNPTAFYLCASSPGTEAHQPQHFGDGTRLSIL.

Of note for this clonotype: With a much larger clone just one base away, this may be a read error. V usage is TRBV7-2 and J usage is TRBJ2-3, with TRBD2 matching over 7 bases. The CDR3 contains 17 residues. Germline V CDR1 and CDR2: SGHTA, FQGNSA. Germline trimming cut 8 bases from V and 5 bases from J; bases unmatched to any gene: 19. The CDR3 DNA follows: TGTGCCAGCCGGCGGGGGAGGTCGGGTTATCTCAAAGATACGCAGTATTTT. Its protein is CASRRGRSGYLKDTQYF.

This clonotype was counted many times. V is TRBV18 and J is TRBJ1-2, with D unclear. Germline loops: CDR1 KGHSH, CDR2 LQKENI. V lost 5 bases and J 2 bases, leaving 15 bases between the germline ends. This CDR3 has 15 residues. The CDR3 DNA reads TGTGCCAGCTCAAAGGACGCCAGAAGCAACTATGGCTACACCTTC. Protein: CASSKDARSNYGYTF. Combining the CDR3 with reference TRBV18 and TRBJ1-2 gives the whole variable domain NAGVMQNPRHLVRRRGQEARLRCSPMKGHSHVYWYRQLPEEGLKFMVYLQKENIIDESGMPKERFSAEFPKEGPSILRIQQVVRGDSAAYFCASSKDARSNYGYTFGSGTRLTVV.

This chain links TRBV19 with TRBJ2-1; 10 bases match TRBD2. J was trimmed by 5 bases and V by 3 bases; bases with no gene match: 4. Germline V lookup: CDR1 LNHDA, CDR2 SQIVND (reference sequence). The CDR3 has 15 amino acids. CDR3 amino acids: CASSILSGRHNEQFF. CDR3 sequence (DNA): TGTGCCAGTAGTATTCTTAGCGGGAGGCACAATGAGCAGTTCTTC.

Ten or more counts support this clonotype. The chain recombines TRBV28 with TRBJ2-1, with a tentative D call TRBD2 (5 bases). The CDR3 consists of 14 residues. Germline V gene data show CDR1 as MDHEN and CDR2 as SYDVKM. Trimming left V 6 bases short and J 5 bases short, with 14 bases between. The CDR3 loop is CASRPAGLNNEQFF. As DNA, the CDR3 is TGTGCCAGCAGGCCGGCGGGCCTAAACAATGAGCAGTTCTTC.

Concerning this clonotype: One end of the junction fails to match germline, which may point to a read error. The chain recombines TRBV28 with TRBJ2-7; D unresolved. The CDR3 spans 13 residues. Germline V CDR1 and CDR2: MDHEN, SYDVKM. The CDR3 region is CASSTKGSYEQYF. CDR3 bases: TGCGCCAGCAGTACTAAAGGCTCCTACGAGCAGTACTTC. Drawing the rest from reference TRBV28 and TRBJ2-7, the complete variable domain is DVKVTQSSRYLVKRTGEKVFLECVQDMDHENMFWYRQDPGLGLRLIYFSYDVKMKEKGDIPEGYSVSREKKERFSLILESASTNQTSMYLCASSTKGSYEQYFGPGTRLTVT.

With regard to this clonotype: This could be a read error, since a much larger clone is one nucleotide away. The CDR3 region has the DNA TGCAGTTCTAGAGATACGGGAGGGCCATCCACAGATACGCAGTATTTT. The encoded protein is CSSRDTGGPSTDTQYF. The chain recombines TRBV20-1 with TRBJ2-3; 8 bases are a match to TRBD2. This CDR3 is 16 amino acids long. CDR1 and CDR2 (germline): DFQATT, SNEGSKA (reference sequence).

The chain recombines TRBV2 with TRBJ1-1; the match to TRBD1 covers 8 bases. J was trimmed by 8 bases and V by 4 bases; bases with no gene match: 9. This CDR3 contains 14 residues. Germline V gene data show CDR1 as SNHLY and CDR2 as FYNNEI. The CDR3 here is CASSVNGQGTEAFF. Written as DNA, the CDR3 is TGTGCCAGCAGTGTAAATGGACAGGGAACCGAAGCTTTCTTT.

This clonotype was picked up one time. A single base separates this from a much larger clone, so it may be a read error. This sequence joins TRBV6-1 and TRBJ1-1; TRBD1 aligns across 7 bases. The CDR3 loop spans 16 amino acids. Germline V gene data show CDR1 as MNHNS and CDR2 as SASEGT. DNA of the CDR3: TGTGCCATCAGTGACGACAGGGTTGAGTTTAGCACTGAAGCTTTCTTT. Its translation: CAISDDRVEFSTEAFF.

This clonotype was seen a few times. The V gene is TRBV6-4, the J gene TRBJ2-3, with 10 positions matching TRBD2. Germline CDR1 is MRHNA and CDR2 is SNTAGT. The junction had 9 bases not matched to a gene; V was cut back by 4 bases and J by 2 bases. This CDR3 is 17 amino acids long. The CDR3 DNA sequence: TGTGCCAGCAGTGGACCACCAGGACTAGCGGACACAGATACGCAGTATTTT. Translation gives CASSGPPGLADTDTQYF.

The chain joins TRBV7-9 to TRBJ1-4; possibly TRBD1 for D (5 bases). Deletions cut 4 bases from V and 5 bases from J, with 11 bases between. This CDR3 region has 14 residues. CDR1 is SEHNR, CDR2 FQNEAQ, per germline (reference sequence). CDR3 in amino acids: CASSYTRDNEKLFF. CDR3 coding DNA: TGTGCCAGCAGCTACACCCGGGACAATGAAAAACTGTTTTTT.

In this sample, this clonotype turned up many times. The chain is built from TRBV20-1 and TRBJ2-1; 12 bases map to TRBD2. With 3 bases clipped from V and 7 bases from J, the junction kept 13 bases outside the gene matches. The CDR3 has 17 residues. Germline V gives CDR1 DFQATT, CDR2 SNEGSKA (reference sequence). CDR3 sequence: CSASRLAGDLWSNEQFF. Written as DNA, the CDR3 is TGCAGTGCTAGCAGACTAGCGGGAGATTTATGGAGTAATGAGCAGTTCTTC.

In regard to this clonotype: A single base separates this from a much larger clone, so it may be a read error. The rearrangement joins TRBV6-2 or TRBV6-3 to TRBJ2-3, with 10 positions matching TRBD2. The length of the CDR3 is 17 residues. Per germline, CDR1 MNHEY and CDR2 SVGEGT. V shed 8 bases, J shed 1 base, and the junction held 12 bases outside the gene matches. Here the CDR3 reads CASWQLRTSGRTDTQYF. CDR3 DNA: TGTGCCAGCTGGCAACTCCGGACTAGCGGTCGCACAGATACGCAGTATTTT.

This clonotype was seen repeatedly, ten times or more. The genes are TRBV20-1 and TRBJ2-7; 14 bases line up with TRBD2. Trimming removed 4 bases from V and 4 bases from J; junction bases left unmatched: 9. Germline assignment: CDR1 DFQATT and CDR2 SNEGSKA (reference sequence). This CDR3 has 16 residues. The chain's CDR3 is CSAIPGLAGEGYEQYF. CDR3 sequence (DNA): TGCAGTGCTATCCCGGGACTAGCGGGAGAAGGTTACGAGCAGTACTTC.

This clonotype was counted at least ten times. The V and J genes are TRBV20-1 and TRBJ2-3; D is unresolved. The germline V gene encodes CDR1 DFQATT and CDR2 SNEGSKA (reference sequence). The length of the CDR3 is 10 residues. Trimming cost V 3 bases and J 5 bases, with 3 bases left between them. The chain's CDR3 is CSASQDTQYF. Here the CDR3 DNA reads TGCAGTGCTAGCCAAGATACGCAGTATTTT.

The V gene is TRBV7-8, the J gene TRBJ2-5; D may be TRBD2 (7 bases). The germline V and J ends were trimmed by 3 bases and 3 bases, with 17 bases remaining between them. This CDR3 has 16 amino acids. The germline gives CDR1 SGHVS, CDR2 FQNEAQ. CDR3 in amino acids: CASSFIRWGGKETQYF. The CDR3 bases are TGTGCCAGCAGCTTTATTAGGTGGGGGGGCAAAGAGACCCAGTACTTC.

This clonotype was seen at least ten times. V usage is TRBV20-1 and J usage is TRBJ2-3, with a tentative D call TRBD2 (6 bases). This CDR3 is 13 amino acids long. Germline-derived CDR1 and CDR2 are DFQATT and SNEGSKA (reference sequence). The ends were cut back, 5 bases at V and 2 bases at J, with 11 bases in the middle. The CDR3 DNA follows: TGCAGTGCTCCTAGCGTGTCCACAGATACGCAGTATTTT. Protein product: CSAPSVSTDTQYF.

This clonotype was detected only a few times. V is TRBV7-9 and J is TRBJ2-7; D is unresolved. The V end lost 1 base, the J end lost 3 bases, and 4 bases lay between the germline ends. This CDR3 region has 12 residues. Germline assignment: CDR1 SEHNR and CDR2 FQNEAQ (reference sequence). Written as DNA, the CDR3 is TGTGCCAGCAGCTTAGACTACTACGAGCAGTACTTC. It specifies CASSLDYYEQYF.

In regard to this clonotype: Being one base from a much bigger clone, this may be a read error. The rearrangement links TRBV28 to TRBJ2-1; D possibly corresponds to TRBD2 (6 bases). The CDR3 runs to 14 residues. Germline V lookup: CDR1 MDHEN, CDR2 SYDVKM. V dropped 6 bases and J dropped 10 bases, with 19 bases sitting between them. CDR3 loop: CASSPVLANREQFF. Written as DNA, the CDR3 is TGTGCCAGCAGCCCTGTACTAGCTAACAGGGAGCAGTTCTTC.

This clonotype has ten or more counts. The chain couples TRBV20-1 to TRBJ2-7; TRBD2 matches at 13 bases. Trimming cost V 6 bases and J 1 base; bases outside gene matches: 6. The germline gives CDR1 DFQATT, CDR2 SNEGSKA (reference sequence). CDR3 size: 15 residues. CDR3 DNA: TGCAGTGCCCCAGGGACTAGCGGGAATTCCTACGAGCAGTACTTC. Protein product: CSAPGTSGNSYEQYF.

Remarks on this clonotype: Because it lacks the conserved phenylalanine or tryptophan at the end, this CDR3 is likely a read error. The chain uses TRBV12-3 or TRBV12-4 and TRBJ1-1; TRBD1 is a possible D gene (5 bases). The CDR3 totals 12 residues. V gave up 7 bases and J gave up 6 bases, with 12 bases separating them. This CDR3 is CASTRDGPEAFL. CDR3 coding DNA: TGTGCCAGCACCCGGGACGGCCCTGAAGCTTTCTTA.

The J gene is TRBJ2-3, the V gene TRBV4-1; tentatively, D is TRBD2 (5 bases). The CDR3 is 15 amino acids. CDR1 is MGHRA, CDR2 YSYEKL, per germline. Between the trimmed V and J ends, which lost 5 bases and 3 bases, there was a span of 15 bases. CDR3 nucleotides: TGCGCCAGCAGCTGGAAAGCGGTATCGACAGATACGCAGTATTTT. It translates to CASSWKAVSTDTQYF.

Notes on this clonotype: This could be a read error, since a much larger clone is one nucleotide away. The chain links TRBV28 to TRBJ1-5; D remains unclear. The length of the CDR3 is 13 residues. V lost 6 bases and J lost 6, with 12 bases in between. CDR1 MDHEN and CDR2 SYDVKM come from the germline V gene. The CDR3 loop reads CASSLLVSQPQHF. In DNA, the CDR3 is TGTGCCAGCAGCCTTTTAGTGAGTCAGCCCCAGCATTTT.

This clonotype has ten or more counts. This sequence joins TRBV15 and TRBJ1-1; weak D call: TRBD1 (5 bases). The V end lost 5 bases, the J end lost 8 bases, and 15 bases lay between the germline ends. Germline values: CDR1 LNHNV, CDR2 YYDKDF (reference sequence). The CDR3 totals 13 residues. CDR3 sequence reads: CATSQAGGQEAFF. The CDR3 DNA follows: TGTGCCACCAGCCAAGCCGGCGGACAAGAAGCTTTCTTT.